The 9 T cell receptor beta chains below were found in one sample sequenced in a study of T-cell reconstitution after alpha-beta-depleted transplantation in children. The library targeted TCRbeta and was prepared with unique molecular identifiers. TCRdb ran MiXCR on the PCR reads and lists one entry per CDR3 protein. This table holds about a million distinct CDR3 sequences, around 30% found once. This specimen consisted of PBMCs, mostly from graft donor cells, obtained 360 days after TCRalphabeta/CD19-depleted stem cell transplant. All receptors derive from a boy under two years old who had a stem cell transplant for SCID, so the T cells may come from the graft donor.

This clonotype occurred a few times. This chain uses TRBV12-3 or TRBV12-4 with TRBJ2-7, with D maybe TRBD1 (6 bases). Trimming removed 3 bases from V and 5 bases from J, with 14 bases in between. The CDR3 covers 14 residues. DNA of the CDR3: TGTGCCAGCAGTTTGATGAGGGGGTCCGACGAGCAGTACTTC. Amino acids: CASSLMRGSDEQYF.

The rearrangement links TRBV5-5 to TRBJ2-5; 7 positions match TRBD1. This CDR3 spans 15 amino acids. V was clipped by 5 bases and J by 4 bases; unmatched bases: 11. Germline V gene lookup returns CDR1 SGHKS and CDR2 YYEKEE (reference sequence). The CDR3 nucleotides read TGTGCCAGCAGATACTCTGACAGGGTCATAGAGACCCAGTACTTC. Encoded protein: CASRYSDRVIETQYF.

This clonotype showed up just once. The chain combines TRBV28 with TRBJ1-2, with 8 bases fitting TRBD1. Germline lookup yields CDR1 MDHEN and CDR2 SYDVKM. The V segment lost 1 base and the J segment 4 bases; nucleotides outside the gene matches: 5. There are 15 residues in the CDR3. DNA of the CDR3: TGTGCCAGCAGTTTATCCCGGACAGGGACCTATGGCTACACCTTC. It translates to CASSLSRTGTYGYTF.

A few counts support this clonotype. The CDR3 DNA sequence: TGTGCCAGCAGCCAAGACTTGGCGTGGGCCTACAATGAGCAGTTCTTC. It codes for CASSQDLAWAYNEQFF. V usage is TRBV4-2 and J usage is TRBJ2-1; D ambiguous. This CDR3 has 16 amino acids. Germline CDR1 LGHNA, CDR2 YNFKEQ. The V gene lost 0 bases and the J gene lost 2 bases, with 11 bases spanning the gap.

The gene calls are TRBV3-1 and TRBJ2-3, with 12 bases aligning to TRBD2. CDR3 length equals 17 residues. The germline V gene encodes CDR1 LGHDT and CDR2 YNNKEL (reference sequence). Trimming removed 0 bases from V and 4 bases from J; junction bases left unmatched: 5. The CDR3 region is CASSQDWLAGGSDTQYF. The CDR3 nucleotides are TGTGCCAGCAGCCAAGATTGGCTAGCGGGGGGGTCAGATACGCAGTATTTT.

This clonotype was seen only a few times. The chain links TRBV6-1 to TRBJ2-7, with 9 bases matching TRBD1. Germline CDR1 and CDR2: MNHNS and SASEGT. Germline trimming cut 5 bases from V and 4 bases from J; bases unmatched to any gene: 6. The CDR3 is 14 amino acids. The CDR3 DNA reads TGTGCCAGCAGTAAGACAGGGGGGCCTTACGAGCAGTACTTC. Protein: CASSKTGGPYEQYF.

The chain carries TRBV19 and TRBJ2-1; 8 bases align to TRBD2. The CDR3 has 16 amino acids. With V trimmed by 5 bases and J by 0 bases, 6 bases remained unmatched. The germline V gene has CDR1 LNHDA and CDR2 SQIVND (reference sequence). In nucleotides, the CDR3 is TGTGCCAGTAGTCCGATAGCGGGGCGCTCCTACAATGAGCAGTTCTTC. Translation: CASSPIAGRSYNEQFF.

In its sample, this clonotype was seen a few times. V usage is TRBV6-1 and J usage is TRBJ1-1, with no clear D. Germline V gene lookup returns CDR1 MNHNS and CDR2 SASEGT. With 2 bases removed from V and 5 bases from J, the gap between germline ends came to 9 bases. The CDR3 runs 13 residues. The CDR3 reads CASSESWGTEAFF. CDR3 nucleotide sequence: TGTGCCAGCAGTGAAAGCTGGGGTACTGAAGCTTTCTTT.

The V and J genes are TRBV4-1 and TRBJ1-5; no clear D. Germline CDR1 and CDR2: MGHRA and YSYEKL. Trimming stripped 2 bases from V and 8 bases from J, with 7 bases between. The CDR3 length is 12 residues. The CDR3 nucleotides are TGCGCCAGCAGCCAATTCGGGGAGCCCCAGCATTTT. This gives the protein CASSQFGEPQHF.